These T cell receptor beta chains were read from a single sample in a study of blood T cell repertoires in COVID-19. The data were produced by immunoSEQ multiplex PCR, yet TCRdb's version contains in-frame clones alone and is incomplete. The sample includes about 200,000 clones, around 90% of them seen just once. What was sequenced was PBMCs or T cells enriched from blood (not recorded which). The receptors shown here come from a woman in her twenties or thirties who had recovered from COVID-19. The CDR3 runs from the conserved cysteine through the conserved F or W. A D gene is named only where the DNA matches it firmly. Only part of the rows carry a size: once, few, many, or a class if the clone is expanded.

size: once
J: TRBJ2-1
V: TRBV19
D: TRBD2
CDR3: CASSPPVAGGINEQFF
DNA: TGTGCCAGTAGTCCGCCTGTAGCGGGGGGGATCAATGAGCAGTTCTTC

size: .
J: TRBJ1-1
V: TRBV7-2
D: .
CDR3: CASSLRSGGYTEAFF
DNA: TGTGCCAGCAGCTTACGGTCAGGTGGGTACACTGAAGCTTTCTTT

size: .
J: TRBJ1-2
V: TRBV6-5
D: TRBD1
CDR3: CASSYEGAGYGYTF
DNA: TGTGCCAGCAGTTACGAGGGGGCGGGCTATGGCTACACCTTC

size: .
J: TRBJ2-4
V: TRBV19
D: .
CDR3: CASSIGREGNIQYF
DNA: TGTGCCAGTAGTATAGGGCGGGAAGGAAACATTCAGTACTTC

size: .
J: TRBJ1-5
V: TRBV15
D: .
CDR3: CATGGIRNQPQHF
DNA: TGTGCCACCGGGGGGATACGCAATCAGCCCCAGCATTTT

size: .
J: TRBJ1-2
V: TRBV29-1
D: .
CDR3: CSATETNYGYTF
DNA: TGCAGCGCGACAGAGACTAACTATGGCTACACCTTC

size: .
J: TRBJ2-1
V: TRBV4-2
D: TRBD1
CDR3: CASSQERGQGEQFF
DNA: TGTGCCAGCAGCCAAGAACGGGGACAGGGGGAGCAGTTCTTC

size: .
J: TRBJ2-3
V: TRBV11-2
D: TRBD2
CDR3: CASSLVGLAPDTQYF
DNA: TGTGCCAGCAGCTTAGTGGGACTAGCCCCAGATACGCAGTATTTT

size: once
J: TRBJ2-1
V: TRBV30
D: .
CDR3: CAFSQDNEQFF
DNA: TGTGCCTTTTCACAGGACAATGAGCAGTTCTTC

size: .
J: TRBJ1-5
V: TRBV7-2
D: .
CDR3: CASSLEQASTYQPQHF
DNA: TGTGCCAGCAGCTTAGAGCAGGCCAGCACGTATCAGCCCCAGCATTTT

size: .
J: TRBJ2-5
V: TRBV18
D: .
CDR3: CASSPQGIQETQYF
DNA: TGTGCCAGCTCACCCCAGGGAATCCAAGAGACCCAGTACTTC

size: .
J: TRBJ2-2
V: TRBV9
D: TRBD2
CDR3: CASSPPGTSGRPAGELFF
DNA: TGTGCCAGCAGCCCCCCCGGGACTAGCGGCCGGCCAGCCGGGGAGCTGTTTTTT

size: .
J: TRBJ2-3
V: TRBV9
D: TRBD2
CDR3: CASSVRLAGGISTDTQYF
DNA: TGTGCCAGCAGCGTGCGACTAGCGGGAGGGATAAGCACAGATACGCAGTATTTT

size: .
J: TRBJ2-1
V: TRBV5-4
D: .
CDR3: CASSLGSGRGIGHNEQFF
DNA: TGTGCCAGCAGCTTGGGATCGGGGCGGGGTATAGGGCACAATGAGCAGTTCTTC

size: .
J: TRBJ2-1
V: TRBV6-2/TRBV6-3
D: TRBD2
CDR3: CASSYPDPGGGQFF
DNA: TGTGCCAGCAGTTACCCAGACCCGGGGGGTGGGCAGTTCTTC

size: .
J: TRBJ1-5
V: TRBV19
D: TRBD1
CDR3: CASSIDDRGNQPQHF
DNA: TGTGCCAGTAGTATAGATGACAGGGGCAATCAGCCCCAGCATTTT

size: .
J: TRBJ1-2
V: TRBV7-3
D: .
CDR3: CASSLSSASESDGYTF
DNA: TGTGCCAGCAGCTTATCTAGTGCTTCGGAATCTGATGGCTACACCTTC

size: .
J: TRBJ2-2
V: TRBV7-3
D: .
CDR3: CASSLISNTGELFF
DNA: TGTGCCAGCAGCTTAATCTCGAACACCGGGGAGCTGTTTTTT

size: .
J: TRBJ1-2
V: TRBV7-3
D: TRBD1
CDR3: CASSPQGQGDYGYTF
DNA: TGTGCCAGCAGCCCTCAGGGACAGGGCGACTATGGCTACACCTTC

size: .
J: TRBJ2-1
V: TRBV11-3
D: .
CDR3: CASSLDFTGYNEQFF
DNA: TGTGCCAGCAGCTTAGACTTTACTGGCTACAATGAGCAGTTCTTC

size: few
J: TRBJ2-7
V: TRBV24-1
D: TRBD1
CDR3: CATSDDRVPSGEQYF
DNA: TGTGCCACCAGTGACGACAGGGTCCCGTCTGGCGAGCAGTACTTC

size: .
J: TRBJ1-2
V: TRBV2
D: .
CDR3: CASRAGGRYGYTF
DNA: TGTGCCAGCAGAGCCGGAGGGCGGTATGGCTACACCTTC

size: .
J: TRBJ1-6
V: TRBV19
D: TRBD1
CDR3: CASSPGQSSYNSPLHF
DNA: TGTGCCAGTAGCCCGGGACAGAGCTCCTATAATTCACCCCTCCACTTT

size: .
J: TRBJ1-2
V: TRBV6-5
D: TRBD1
CDR3: CASTQGEGYTF
DNA: TGTGCCAGCACCCAGGGGGAAGGCTACACCTTC

size: once
J: TRBJ2-1
V: TRBV18
D: TRBD1
CDR3: CASSPGQVFYNEQFF
DNA: TGTGCCAGCTCGCCGGGACAGGTGTTCTACAATGAGCAGTTCTTC

size: .
J: TRBJ2-5
V: TRBV6-6
D: TRBD2
CDR3: CASSRTGTSGSETQYF
DNA: TGTGCCAGCAGCAGAACCGGGACTAGCGGGAGTGAGACCCAGTACTTC

size: .
J: TRBJ1-4
V: TRBV3-1/TRBV3-2
D: .
CDR3: CASSQGGLSNEKLFF
DNA: TGTGCCAGCAGCCAAGGAGGACTGTCCAATGAAAAACTGTTTTTT

size: .
J: TRBJ2-3
V: TRBV29-1
D: .
CDR3: CSVDRSADTQYF
DNA: TGCAGCGTTGATAGAAGCGCAGATACGCAGTATTTT

size: .
J: TRBJ1-3
V: TRBV13
D: .
CDR3: CASSLPGQGKNTIYF
DNA: TGTGCCAGCAGCTTACCAGGGCAGGGAAAAAACACCATATATTTT

size: .
J: TRBJ1-2
V: TRBV6-5
D: .
CDR3: CASSYSDSPGHYGYTF
DNA: TGTGCCAGCAGTTACTCGGACAGCCCAGGGCACTATGGCTACACCTTC

size: .
J: TRBJ1-5
V: TRBV11-2
D: TRBD1
CDR3: CASSRTGDSNQPQHF
DNA: TGTGCCAGCAGCAGGACAGGCGATAGCAATCAGCCCCAGCATTTT

size: .
J: TRBJ1-5
V: TRBV5-5
D: .
CDR3: CASSERLDTSNQPQHF
DNA: TGTGCCAGCAGCGAACGACTGGATACTAGCAATCAGCCCCAGCATTTT

size: .
J: TRBJ1-6
V: TRBV25-1
D: .
CDR3: CASSDPGLSNSPLHF
DNA: TGTGCCAGCAGCGACCCAGGACTCAGCAATTCACCCCTCCACTTT

size: .
J: TRBJ1-2
V: TRBV7-9
D: .
CDR3: CASSLEATREGYTF
DNA: TGTGCCAGCAGCTTAGAGGCGACGAGGGAAGGCTACACCTTC

size: few
J: TRBJ2-7
V: TRBV3-1/TRBV3-2
D: .
CDR3: CASSQGAGGYEQYF
DNA: TGTGCCAGCAGCCAAGGGGCCGGGGGCTACGAGCAGTACTTC

size: .
J: TRBJ1-2
V: TRBV5-1
D: TRBD1
CDR3: CASSLTTGNGYTF
DNA: TGCGCCAGCAGCTTGACGACAGGGAATGGCTACACCTTC

size: few
J: TRBJ2-6
V: TRBV24-1
D: TRBD2
CDR3: CATGGLAGEDGANVLTF
DNA: TGTGCCACCGGTGGACTAGCGGGAGAGGACGGGGCCAACGTCCTGACTTTC

size: .
J: TRBJ1-1
V: TRBV30
D: .
CDR3: CAWSVHGEWDTEAFF
DNA: TGTGCCTGGAGTGTGCACGGGGAGTGGGACACTGAAGCTTTCTTT

size: .
J: TRBJ1-4
V: TRBV5-1
D: .
CDR3: CASSLAGGDEKLFF
DNA: TGCGCCAGCAGCTTGGCGGGAGGGGATGAAAAACTGTTTTTT

size: few
J: TRBJ2-5
V: TRBV11-2
D: TRBD2
CDR3: CASSGRTGTSHETQYF
DNA: TGTGCCAGCAGCGGACGGACCGGGACTAGTCATGAGACCCAGTACTTC

size: .
J: TRBJ2-3
V: TRBV2
D: TRBD2
CDR3: CASGTSGGSTDTQYF
DNA: TGTGCCAGCGGAACTAGCGGGGGTAGCACAGATACGCAGTATTTT

size: once
J: TRBJ1-2
V: TRBV19
D: .
CDR3: CASSRWGYGYTF
DNA: TGTGCCTCGAGTCGGTGGGGCTACGGCTACACCTTC

size: .
J: TRBJ1-1
V: TRBV7-3
D: TRBD1
CDR3: CASRGQANTEAFF
DNA: TGTGCCAGCAGGGGACAGGCGAACACTGAAGCTTTCTTT

size: .
J: TRBJ1-2
V: TRBV5-1
D: TRBD1
CDR3: CASSYSGTGTNGYTF
DNA: TGCGCCAGCAGCTACTCCGGGACAGGCACTAATGGCTACACCTTC

size: .
J: TRBJ2-7
V: TRBV25-1
D: .
CDR3: CASKGWGVYEQYF
DNA: TGTGCCAGCAAGGGATGGGGAGTCTACGAGCAGTACTTC

size: .
J: TRBJ2-7
V: TRBV5-1
D: TRBD2
CDR3: CASSAAGTSPYEQYF
DNA: TGCGCCAGCAGCGCCGCCGGGACTAGCCCCTACGAGCAGTACTTC

size: once
J: TRBJ2-3
V: TRBV19
D: TRBD2
CDR3: CASSPSGGNTDTQYF
DNA: TGTGCCAGTAGTCCTAGCGGGGGGAACACAGATACGCAGTATTTT

size: once
J: TRBJ1-2
V: TRBV27
D: TRBD1
CDR3: CASSFRDRGLYNYGYTF
DNA: TGTGCCAGCAGTTTCCGGGACAGGGGGCTCTATAACTATGGCTACACCTTC

size: few
J: TRBJ2-7
V: TRBV24-1
D: .
CDR3: CATSDFFGSSDEQYF
DNA: TGTGCCACCAGTGATTTTTTCGGGAGTAGCGACGAGCAGTACTTC

size: few
J: TRBJ2-7
V: TRBV7-2
D: TRBD1
CDR3: CASSEPGQSSSYEQYF
DNA: TGTGCCAGCAGCGAACCGGGACAGTCGAGCTCCTACGAGCAGTACTTC

size: .
J: TRBJ2-5
V: TRBV5-1
D: .
CDR3: CASSLGSGETQYF
DNA: TGCGCCAGCAGCTTGGGGTCAGGAGAGACCCAGTACTTC

size: .
J: TRBJ1-1
V: TRBV6-2/TRBV6-3
D: .
CDR3: CASSYSRDYTEAFF
DNA: TGTGCCAGCAGTTACTCCAGGGACTACACTGAAGCTTTCTTT

size: .
J: TRBJ1-2
V: TRBV5-6
D: TRBD1
CDR3: CASSSGTGSHGYTF
DNA: TGTGCCAGCAGCTCCGGGACAGGGAGCCATGGCTACACCTTC

size: .
J: TRBJ1-6
V: TRBV19
D: TRBD1
CDR3: CASSDHRDRDNSPLHF
DNA: TGTGCCAGTAGTGACCACCGGGACAGAGATAATTCACCCCTCCACTTT

size: .
J: TRBJ1-6
V: TRBV7-9
D: .
CDR3: CASSLAGALGNSPLHF
DNA: TGTGCCAGCAGCTTAGCGGGGGCTTTAGGTAATTCACCCCTCCACTTT

size: .
J: TRBJ2-3
V: TRBV20-1
D: TRBD2
CDR3: CSASTSGRAADTQYF
DNA: TGCAGTGCTAGTACTAGCGGGAGGGCCGCAGATACGCAGTATTTT

size: .
J: TRBJ2-2
V: TRBV7-3
D: TRBD1
CDR3: CASSLSGTANTGELFF
DNA: TGTGCCAGCAGCTTATCGGGGACAGCCAACACCGGGGAGCTGTTTTTT

size: once
J: TRBJ1-6
V: TRBV9
D: .
CDR3: CASSVTERNSPLHF
DNA: TGTGCCAGCAGCGTGACAGAACGTAATTCACCCCTCCACTTT

size: once
J: TRBJ2-1
V: TRBV7-3
D: TRBD2
CDR3: CASSYSGSPPIEQFF
DNA: TGTGCCAGCAGTTATAGCGGGTCCCCCCCTATTGAGCAGTTCTTC